Below are 17 T cell receptor beta chains sequenced from a single sample in a study of cytomegalovirus exposure and HLA in healthy donors. Profiled with immunoSEQ multiplex PCR; TCRdb holds only in-frame clones, not every one. The sample carries approximately 59,000 clones, about 91% recorded once. The sequenced sample was PBMCs. These receptors all stem from a man aged 18 to 35 in good health and CMV-seropositive.

V gene TRBV6-1 combines with J gene TRBJ2-2, with 10 bases lining up with TRBD2. This CDR3 has 15 residues. V shed 7 bases and J 3 bases; nucleotides not matched to a gene: 5. The germline gives CDR1 MNHNS, CDR2 SASEGT. The CDR3 region is CASKGLAGDTGELFF. The DNA of the CDR3 is TGTGCCAGCAAAGGTCTAGCGGGAGACACCGGGGAGCTGTTTTTT.

This sequence joins TRBV30 and TRBJ2-1, with TRBD2 matching 8 bases. Looked up from germline, CDR1 is GTSNPN and CDR2 is SVGIG (reference sequence). The CDR3 runs to 15 residues. The ends lost 4 bases at V and 1 base at J; junction bases unmatched: 6. CDR3 in DNA: TGTGCCTGGATTCAAAGCGGGAGATCCTACAATGAGCAGTTCTTC. Translation gives CAWIQSGRSYNEQFF.

This chain connects TRBV19 to TRBJ2-1, with 15 positions matching TRBD2. The CDR3 length is 19 residues. The J segment lost 3 bases and the V segment lost 3 bases, leaving 9 bases of the junction unmatched. Germline assignment: CDR1 LNHDA and CDR2 SQIVND (reference sequence). Here the CDR3 DNA reads TGTGCCAGTAGTATGGGAGGACTAGCGGGAGGGATCAACTACAATGAGCAGTTCTTC. Encoded protein: CASSMGGLAGGINYNEQFF.

This chain connects TRBV2 to TRBJ2-1; D unclear. Germline V gene sequence: CDR1 SNHLY, CDR2 FYNNEI. The V end was cut by 3 bases, the J end by 11 bases, with 20 bases between. The CDR3 sequence is 15 residues long. CDR3 sequence (DNA): TGTGCCAGCAGTGATTATGGCGGTAACCCCGGTCAGCAGTTCTTC. Encoded protein: CASSDYGGNPGQQFF.

V gene TRBV9 combines with J gene TRBJ2-2, with 7 bases matching TRBD2. This CDR3 is 12 amino acids long. The V gene end was trimmed by 4 bases and the J gene end by 13 bases; junction bases not matched to a gene: 7. CDR1 is SGDLS, CDR2 YYNGEE, per germline. CDR3 in DNA: TGTGCCAGCAGCACTCCGGGACTACGGCTGTTTTTT. This codes for CASSTPGLRLFF.

This clone has a handful of counts. V and J are TRBV9 and TRBJ2-1; 9 bases are shared with TRBD1. The V segment lost 0 bases and the J segment 5 bases; nucleotides outside the gene matches: 6. The germline CDR1 and CDR2 sequences are SGDLS and YYNGEE. There are 16 residues in the CDR3. The CDR3 sequence is CASSVEHRGPDNEQFF. The CDR3 DNA follows: TGTGCCAGCAGCGTAGAGCACAGGGGGCCCGACAATGAGCAGTTCTTC.

V usage is TRBV4-2 and J usage is TRBJ1-2, with TRBD1 identical over 10 bases. The ends lost 0 bases at V and 0 bases at J; junction bases unmatched: 1. Germline lookup yields CDR1 LGHNA and CDR2 YNFKEQ. The CDR3 has 16 residues. The CDR3, as DNA: TGTGCCAGCAGCCAAGAGACAGGGGGCCCTAACTATGGCTACACCTTC. This sequence encodes CASSQETGGPNYGYTF.

This rearrangement joins TRBV6-1 to TRBJ1-1; no clear D gene. The CDR3 spans 12 residues. The V end lost 11 bases, the J end lost 1 base, and 11 bases lay between the germline ends. Germline V gene lookup returns CDR1 MNHNS and CDR2 SASEGT. The DNA of the CDR3 is TGTGCCGCAGGAGGGTGGAACACTGAAGCTTTCTTT. Protein: CAAGGWNTEAFF.

The rearrangement links TRBV6-1 to TRBJ1-5, with D possibly TRBD1 on 5 matching bases. The CDR3 spans 15 residues. Trimming cost V 4 bases and J 0 bases, with 10 bases left between them. Per the germline V gene, CDR1 is MNHNS and CDR2 is SASEGT. The CDR3 protein is CASSARQYSNQPQHF. CDR3 nucleotides: TGTGCCAGCAGTGCTCGACAGTATAGCAATCAGCCCCAGCATTTT.

The table lists this clone with a count of one. The chain combines TRBV7-9 with TRBJ2-6, with 7 bases that match TRBD1. Per germline, CDR1 SEHNR and CDR2 FQNEAQ (reference sequence). After removal of 6 bases from V and 0 bases from J, the junction contained 11 bases not matched to a gene. The CDR3 sequence is 18 residues long. CDR3 DNA: TGTGCCAGCAGTCCAGTAACGGGACAGATCTCTGGGGCCAACGTCCTGACTTTC. Translated, it gives CASSPVTGQISGANVLTF.

In this sample, this clone turned up once. The V and J genes are TRBV19 and TRBJ1-4; D is possibly TRBD1 (5 bases). Germline CDR1 and CDR2: LNHDA and SQIVND (reference sequence). There are 14 residues in the CDR3. V gave up 3 bases and J gave up 8 bases, with 13 bases separating them. CDR3 bases: TGTGCCAGTAGTATCGGGGGGTACGGCGAAAAACTGTTTTTT. It translates to CASSIGGYGEKLFF.

The CDR3 spells CASSLAGFTSGNTIYF. Written as DNA, the CDR3 is TGTGCCAGCAGTTTGGCAGGATTTACCTCTGGAAACACCATATATTTT. The chain carries TRBV28 and TRBJ1-3; unclear D gene. Germline lookup yields CDR1 MDHEN and CDR2 SYDVKM. The CDR3 spans 16 residues. Trimming took 3 bases from V and 0 from J, leaving 12 bases between them.

The V gene is TRBV6-1, the J gene TRBJ2-3; 11 bases are shared with TRBD2. The V segment lost 4 bases and the J segment 4 bases; nucleotides outside the gene matches: 10. This CDR3 is 17 amino acids long. Germline loops: CDR1 MNHNS, CDR2 SASEGT. Here the CDR3 reads CASSAFTSGRGPDTQYF. The CDR3 DNA sequence: TGTGCCAGCAGTGCATTTACTAGCGGGAGAGGCCCAGATACGCAGTATTTT.

The chain links TRBV19 to TRBJ1-1; no reliable D call. The germline V gene has CDR1 LNHDA and CDR2 SQIVND (reference sequence). Between the trimmed V and J ends, which lost 9 bases and 3 bases, there was a span of 20 bases. The CDR3 totals 15 residues. CDR3 region: CASKSGVLPDTEAFF. Here the CDR3 DNA reads TGTGCCAGCAAGTCAGGCGTGTTACCGGACACTGAAGCTTTCTTT.

J is TRBJ1-5 and V is TRBV21-1; no check of the table's D call, TRBD1, against the DNA was made. TRBV21-1 is flagged as a pseudogene. This CDR3 region has 19 residues. CDR3 sequence (DNA): TGTGCCAGCAGCAATTCAAGGTCTCCGGGACAGGGGGACAATCAGCCCCAGCATTTT. This gives the protein CASSNSRSPGQGDNQPQHF.

The J gene is TRBJ2-4, the V gene TRBV20-1, with D possibly being TRBD1 (6 bases). Germline V gene data show CDR1 as DFQATT and CDR2 as SNEGSKA (reference sequence). The CDR3 has 11 amino acids. With 5 bases removed from V and 8 bases from J, the gap between germline ends came to 10 bases. This chain's CDR3 is CSAQGRYIQYF. CDR3 in DNA: TGCAGTGCTCAGGGGAGATACATTCAGTACTTC.

This chain joins TRBV5-1 and TRBJ2-2, with 9 bases matching TRBD2. The CDR3 is made up of 16 amino acids. The V gene end was trimmed by 4 bases and the J gene end by 5 bases; junction bases not matched to a gene: 9. Per the germline V gene, CDR1 is SGHRS and CDR2 is YFSETQ. The chain's CDR3 is CASSPIAGVGTGELFF. The CDR3 DNA sequence: TGCGCCAGCAGCCCTATAGCGGGAGTAGGTACCGGGGAGCTGTTTTTT.